These 8 T cell receptor beta chains were sequenced from one sample in a study of blood T cell repertoires in COVID-19. Profiling relied on immunoSEQ multiplex PCR, and the TCRdb table lists in-frame clones only, not all of them. The sample carries tens of thousands of clones, about 83% recorded once. The sequenced sample consisted of peripheral blood. The receptors here all came from a woman aged 55-70 years with COVID-19, enrolled during active disease.

The gene calls are TRBV10-3 and TRBJ2-3; 7 bases align to TRBD2. V dropped 4 bases and J dropped 0; count of bases not matched to a gene: 10. CDR1 is ENHRY, CDR2 SYGVKD, per germline. The CDR3 contains 17 residues. The CDR3 DNA follows: TGTGCCATCAGTGCGGGTCTTGGGGGAGGGAGCACAGATACGCAGTATTTT. It yields the protein CAISAGLGGGSTDTQYF.

V and J are TRBV5-5 and TRBJ2-6; TRBD2 aligns across 7 bases. Germline assignment: CDR1 SGHKS and CDR2 YYEKEE (reference sequence). CDR3 length equals 20 residues. Trimming took 0 bases from V and 0 from J; bases not matched to a gene: 12. The chain's CDR3 is CASSLGVVGGASSGANVLTF. CDR3 DNA sequence: TGTGCCAGCAGCTTGGGAGTCGTGGGAGGGGCGAGCTCTGGGGCCAACGTCCTGACTTTC.

The V and J genes are TRBV6-6 and TRBJ2-1; 10 positions match TRBD2. V was clipped by 3 bases and J by 8 bases; unmatched bases: 7. The CDR3 is 15 amino acids. CDR1 and CDR2 from the germline V gene are MNHNY and SVGAGI (reference sequence). This CDR3 is CASSYRAGGPYEQFF. DNA for the CDR3: TGTGCCAGCAGTTATCGAGCGGGAGGGCCGTATGAGCAGTTCTTC.

The chain carries TRBV7-9 and TRBJ1-1, with a possible D match to TRBD1 (6 bases). Germline assignment: CDR1 SEHNR and CDR2 FQNEAQ (reference sequence). Deletions cut 1 base from V and 4 bases from J, with 10 bases between. This CDR3 contains 14 residues. The CDR3 region has the DNA TGTGCCAGCAGCTTAGAGGGCAGGGGCACTGAAGCTTTCTTT. This gives the protein CASSLEGRGTEAFF.

The genes are TRBV28 and TRBJ2-7; D is undetermined. This CDR3 contains 13 residues. The germline V and J ends were trimmed by 3 bases and 3 bases, with 9 bases remaining between them. Germline V gene lookup returns CDR1 MDHEN and CDR2 SYDVKM. The CDR3 coding sequence is TGTGCCAGCAGTTTTGTTAACAGCTACGAGCAGTACTTC. It yields the protein CASSFVNSYEQYF.

This clone was counted once. V and J are TRBV5-6 and TRBJ2-3; maybe TRBD1 (6 bases). V lost 6 bases and J 2 bases, leaving 22 bases between the germline ends. The CDR3 is made up of 17 amino acids. CDR1 and CDR2 from the germline V gene are SGHDT and YYEEEE. CDR3 in amino acids: CASTSLRDTYPTDTQYF. Written as DNA, the CDR3 is TGTGCCAGCACCTCACTACGGGACACCTACCCCACAGATACGCAGTATTTT.

This chain links TRBV27 with TRBJ1-5, with 8 bases lining up with TRBD1. Germline-derived CDR1 and CDR2 are MNHEY and SMNVEV (reference sequence). V was clipped by 5 bases and J by 2 bases; unmatched bases: 8. This CDR3 contains 16 residues. CDR3 DNA sequence: TGTGCCAGCAGTACCTACAGGGGGTTACGCAATCAGCCCCAGCATTTT. As protein: CASSTYRGLRNQPQHF.

V is TRBV19 and J is TRBJ1-2; no reliable D call. This CDR3 comprises 11 residues. CDR1 and CDR2 (germline): LNHDA, SQIVND (reference sequence). V lost 5 bases and J lost 7, with 8 bases in between. The CDR3 DNA follows: TGTGCCAGTAGTGTTTATCGTGGCTACACCTTC. It yields the protein CASSVYRGYTF.